What follows are 32 T cell receptor beta chains derived from one specimen sequenced in a study of blood T cell repertoires in COVID-19. Produced via immunoSEQ multiplex PCR; TCRdb's table is partial and in-frame only. The repertoire holds 150,000 to 250,000 clones, with about 85% as singletons. The sequencing input was PBMCs or T cells enriched from blood (not recorded which). All receptors come from a woman under 40 who had recovered from COVID-19.

V gene TRBV27 combines with J gene TRBJ1-6, with D tentatively TRBD1 (6 bases). With 4 bases removed from V and 8 bases from J, the gap between germline ends came to 9 bases. Germline V lookup: CDR1 MNHEY, CDR2 SMNVEV (reference sequence). There are 13 residues in the CDR3. CDR3 in amino acids: CASSSYRDSPLHF. The CDR3 nucleotides read TGTGCCAGCAGTTCCTACAGGGATTCACCCCTCCACTTT.

This chain connects TRBV5-1 to TRBJ2-2; the match to TRBD1 covers 9 bases. The CDR3 extends over 15 amino acids. V shed 4 bases, J shed 6 bases, and the junction held 7 bases outside the gene matches. Looked up from germline, CDR1 is SGHRS and CDR2 is YFSETQ. This chain's CDR3 is CASSLTTGGSGELFF. CDR3 nucleotides: TGCGCCAGCAGCCTGACGACAGGGGGGTCCGGGGAGCTGTTTTTT.

The rearrangement joins TRBV7-8 to TRBJ1-5; tentatively, D is TRBD1 (5 bases). This CDR3 region has 14 residues. V lost 5 bases to trimming and J lost 9 bases, with 17 bases between them. Per germline, CDR1 SGHVS and CDR2 FQNEAQ. The CDR3, as DNA: TGTGCCAGCAGCCTACGGACAATTTCAGCGCCCCAGCATTTT. Translating it yields CASSLRTISAPQHF.

The chain uses TRBV7-8 and TRBJ2-3, with a tentative D call TRBD1 (6 bases). V was cut by 5 bases and J by 4 bases, with 10 bases left in between. The CDR3 is made up of 13 amino acids. CDR1 and CDR2 from the germline V gene are SGHVS and FQNEAQ. The CDR3 DNA sequence: TGTGCCAGCAGCGAGCGGACAGCAGATACGCAGTATTTT. Its translation: CASSERTADTQYF.

This clone has just a few counts. The V gene is TRBV24-1, the J gene TRBJ2-5; 12 bases align to TRBD1. CDR3 length equals 16 residues. Per germline, CDR1 KGHDR and CDR2 SFDVKD. V was pared by 5 bases and J by 5 bases, with 8 bases of the junction left unmatched. As DNA, the CDR3 is TGTGCCACCAGTGCCCCGGGACAGGGGGCTCGGGAGACCCAGTACTTC. This gives the protein CATSAPGQGARETQYF.

V and J are TRBV6-2 or TRBV6-3 and TRBJ1-1; TRBD1 is a possible D gene (6 bases). With 4 bases removed from V and 4 bases from J, the gap between germline ends came to 16 bases. Germline V gives CDR1 MNHEY, CDR2 SVGEGT. The length of the CDR3 is 15 residues. CDR3 region: CASSSMRTESTEAFF. The CDR3 DNA reads as TGTGCCAGCAGTTCCATGCGGACAGAGAGCACTGAAGCTTTCTTT.

In the case of this clone: Distinct nucleotide sequences in the sample also encode this CDR3. The gene calls are TRBV4-3 and TRBJ2-1; D might be TRBD1 (6 bases). V dropped 0 bases and J dropped 5 bases, with 14 bases sitting between them. The germline gives CDR1 LGHNA, CDR2 YSLEER. The CDR3 runs to 16 residues. The CDR3 loop is CASSQDGLAGDNEQFF. The CDR3 coding sequence is TGCGCCAGCAGCCAAGATGGTCTGGCAGGGGACAATGAGCAGTTCTTC.

This sequence joins TRBV19 and TRBJ1-1; D is perhaps TRBD1 (6 bases). The germline gives CDR1 LNHDA, CDR2 SQIVND (reference sequence). The CDR3 has 14 residues. Trimming took off 5 bases at V and 2 bases at J, with 12 bases between the two ends. Here the CDR3 DNA reads TGTGCCAGTAGTTTTTACAGGGATAACACTGAAGCTTTCTTT. Amino acids: CASSFYRDNTEAFF.

The V and J genes are TRBV30 and TRBJ1-1; D unresolved. This CDR3 comprises 15 residues. V lost 4 bases, J lost 1 base, and 16 bases lay in between. From germline, CDR1 is GTSNPN and CDR2 SVGIG (reference sequence). The CDR3 sequence is CAWTYVRGRNTEAFF. The DNA for the CDR3 is TGTGCCTGGACGTACGTCCGGGGAAGGAACACTGAAGCTTTCTTT.

There are a few counts of this clone. The CDR3: CAWSPGGMGLLGGYTF. The CDR3 nucleotides read TGTGCCTGGAGCCCTGGGGGGATGGGGCTTTTAGGGGGCTACACCTTC. The chain joins TRBV30 to TRBJ1-2; a possible D gene is TRBD1 (5 bases). Germline lookup yields CDR1 GTSNPN and CDR2 SVGIG (reference sequence). The V and J ends lost 3 bases and 8 bases respectively, with 25 bases between them. The CDR3 contains 16 residues.

The V and J genes are TRBV28 and TRBJ2-7; D is perhaps TRBD1 (6 bases). V lost 5 bases and J 11 bases, leaving 22 bases between the germline ends. The CDR3 spans 14 residues. Germline assignment: CDR1 MDHEN and CDR2 SYDVKM. DNA for the CDR3: TGTGCCAGCAGTCTCCGACAGGCTACGCTGGGGAAGTACTTC. Its protein product is CASSLRQATLGKYF.

This clone appeared a few times. The chain has TRBV6-5 and TRBJ2-6; D not resolved. This CDR3 region has 15 residues. The V gene lost 10 bases and the J gene lost 0 bases, with 13 bases spanning the gap. Per the germline V gene, CDR1 is MNHEY and CDR2 is SVGAGI. In DNA form, the CDR3 reads TGTGCCATGGCCCCCCAGGCCTCTGGGGCCAACGTCCTGACTTTC. It is translated as CAMAPQASGANVLTF.

CDR3 sequence: CASSPRVSGTGDGYTF. In DNA form, the CDR3 reads TGTGCCAGCAGCCCCCGGGTGTCCGGGACAGGGGATGGCTACACCTTC. This rearrangement joins TRBV7-2 to TRBJ1-2; 10 nucleotides agree with TRBD1. CDR3 length equals 16 residues. The V gene's germline CDR1 is SGHTA and CDR2 FQGNSA. V shed 5 bases and J 6 bases; nucleotides not matched to a gene: 12.

This chain links TRBV4-2 with TRBJ1-1; TRBD1 is a possible D gene (6 bases). Per the germline V gene, CDR1 is LGHNA and CDR2 is YNFKEQ. The V end was cut by 0 bases, the J end by 3 bases, with 11 bases between. The CDR3 totals 15 residues. Here the CDR3 reads CASSQERTEYTEAFF. The CDR3 DNA is TGTGCCAGCAGCCAAGAAAGGACAGAGTACACTGAAGCTTTCTTT.

The V gene is TRBV7-5, the J gene TRBJ1-1; TRBD1 is taken as the D call from the table, unchecked against the DNA. TRBV7-5 is described as a pseudogene. The CDR3 has 16 amino acids. CDR3 sequence reads: CARSLEDRASDTEAFF. As DNA, the CDR3 is TGTGCCAGAAGCTTAGAAGACAGAGCCTCAGACACTGAAGCTTTCTTT.

The chain combines TRBV7-9 with TRBJ1-1; a possible D gene is TRBD1 (6 bases). Per germline, CDR1 SEHNR and CDR2 FQNEAQ (reference sequence). The CDR3 runs 10 residues. The V gene lost 8 bases and the J gene lost 8 bases, with 9 bases spanning the gap. CDR3 coding DNA: TGTGCCAGCCCGGGACACGAAGCTTTCTTT. Translated, it gives CASPGHEAFF.

This chain uses TRBV7-8 with TRBJ1-1, with TRBD1 matching over 9 bases. Germline V gives CDR1 SGHVS, CDR2 FQNEAQ. V lost 3 bases, J lost 3 bases, and 23 bases stayed unmatched. The CDR3 is made up of 21 amino acids. DNA for the CDR3: TGTGCCAGCAGCTTCATCCCGGGACAGGGATCCTTTGTCAATCGGTACACTGAAGCTTTCTTT. It specifies CASSFIPGQGSFVNRYTEAFF.

In regard to this clone: Compared with germline, one end of the junction differs, possibly owing to a read error. The chain combines TRBV6-5 with TRBJ1-1; TRBD1 aligns across 10 bases. Germline V gene lookup returns CDR1 MNHEY and CDR2 SVGAGI. The CDR3 consists of 13 residues. The CDR3 here is CASRMGQGTAAFF. The CDR3 nucleotides are TGTGCCAGCAGAATGGGACAGGGGACTGCAGCTTTCTTT.

The genes are TRBV15 and TRBJ2-5, with D perhaps matching TRBD2 (5 bases). The CDR3 runs to 15 residues. The germline V and J ends were trimmed by 0 bases and 2 bases, with 10 bases remaining between them. Germline lookup yields CDR1 LNHNV and CDR2 YYDKDF (reference sequence). Here the CDR3 reads CATSRDTRAQETQYF. DNA for the CDR3: TGTGCCACCAGCAGAGATACGCGGGCGCAAGAGACCCAGTACTTC. Supplemented by reference TRBV15 and TRBJ2-5, the full variable domain reads DAMVIQNPRYQVTQFGKPVTLSCSQTLNHNVMYWYQQKSSQAPKLLFHYYDKDFNNEADTPDNFQSRRPNTSFCFLDIRSPGLGDTAMYLCATSRDTRAQETQYFGPGTRLLVL.

V gene TRBV7-3 combines with J gene TRBJ2-1, with 9 positions matching TRBD2. The germline V gene has CDR1 SGHTA and CDR2 FQGTGA. This CDR3 is 15 amino acids long. The V and J ends lost 4 bases and 7 bases, in that order; junction bases with no gene match: 8. CDR3 sequence reads: CASSSSSGEGNEQFF. The CDR3 DNA reads as TGTGCCAGCAGCTCGTCTAGCGGGGAGGGTAATGAGCAGTTCTTC.

The chain's CDR3 is CSVEGASYTDTQYF. The CDR3 DNA follows: TGCAGCGTTGAGGGGGCATCGTACACAGATACGCAGTATTTT. The chain is built from TRBV29-1 and TRBJ2-3, with D possibly TRBD1 on 6 matching bases. The germline CDR1 and CDR2 sequences are SQVTM and ANQGSEA. The V gene lost 3 bases and the J gene lost 2 bases, with 12 bases spanning the gap. The CDR3 length is 14 residues.

The gene calls are TRBV6-7 and TRBJ1-2; 7 bases fit TRBD1. TRBV6-7 has ORF status, its function being uncertain. V lost 4 bases, J lost 6 bases, and 11 bases stayed unmatched. The CDR3 is made up of 15 amino acids. The CDR3 region has the DNA TGTGCCAGCAGTTCCCTAGGACAGGCTCTCGATGGCTACACCTTC. Translated, it gives CASSSLGQALDGYTF.

V and J are TRBV28 and TRBJ2-5; 7 nucleotides agree with TRBD2. This CDR3 region has 13 residues. V lost 8 bases and J lost 3; bases outside the gene matches: 6. Looked up from germline, CDR1 is MDHEN and CDR2 is SYDVKM. CDR3 sequence (DNA): TGTGCCAGCGAAACCGGGGGGAAAGAGACCCAGTACTTC. Protein: CASETGGKETQYF.

The chain carries TRBV19 and TRBJ2-7, with TRBD2 identical over 10 bases. The junction had 4 bases not matched to a gene; V was cut back by 2 bases and J by 0 bases. The CDR3 loop spans 16 amino acids. Germline V CDR1 and CDR2: LNHDA, SQIVND (reference sequence). The CDR3 nucleotides read TGTGCCAGTAGTATAAGTAGACTAGCGGGCTCCTACGAGCAGTACTTC. It translates to CASSISRLAGSYEQYF.

The chain couples TRBV27 to TRBJ1-1; tentatively, D is TRBD1 (5 bases). CDR1 is MNHEY and CDR2 is SMNVEV in the germline V gene (reference sequence). This CDR3 has 13 residues. Trimming pared 5 bases from V and 4 bases from J, leaving 11 bases between. The CDR3 reads CASSLDGGTEAFF. In nucleotides, the CDR3 is TGTGCCAGCAGTCTCGACGGGGGCACTGAAGCTTTCTTT.

The rearrangement uses TRBV4-1 and TRBJ1-5; TRBD1 might be the D (6 bases). Trimming took 2 bases from V and 9 from J, leaving 17 bases between them. CDR1 is MGHRA, CDR2 YSYEKL, per germline. The CDR3 is 15 amino acids. The CDR3 protein is CASSQTTGMRWPQHF. Written as DNA, the CDR3 is TGCGCCAGCAGCCAAACAACAGGGATGAGGTGGCCCCAGCATTTT.

Remarks on this clone: The sample contains more than one DNA sequence encoding this CDR3. The rearrangement uses TRBV7-2 and TRBJ2-2; D uncertain. Trimming left V 1 base short and J 1 base short, with 10 bases between. This CDR3 spans 16 amino acids. CDR1 is SGHTA and CDR2 is FQGNSA in the germline V gene. Here the CDR3 DNA reads TGTGCCAGCAGCTTAGTTGGCGGAGAGAACACCGGGGAGCTGTTTTTT. Its translation is CASSLVGGENTGELFF.

The table lists this clone with a few counts. The chain has TRBV4-2 and TRBJ1-5; D may be TRBD1 (5 bases). In germline, CDR1 is LGHNA, CDR2 YNFKEQ. V was clipped by 5 bases and J by 0 bases, with 20 bases between them. The length of the CDR3 is 18 residues. CDR3 in DNA: TGTGCCAGCAGCTACCGTGGGCGGGGGGGGATTAGCAATCAGCCCCAGCATTTT. This sequence encodes CASSYRGRGGISNQPQHF.

The chain carries TRBV2 and TRBJ2-7, with D tentatively TRBD2 (6 bases). This CDR3 has 15 amino acids. Trimming cost V 1 base and J 3 bases, with 13 bases left between them. CDR1 is SNHLY and CDR2 is FYNNEI in the germline V gene. Here the CDR3 reads CASSEEGREDYEQYF. CDR3 nucleotides: TGTGCCAGCAGTGAAGAGGGCAGGGAGGACTACGAGCAGTACTTC.

This clone appeared once. V and J are TRBV7-2 and TRBJ2-7; possibly TRBD2 for D (5 bases). Germline V gives CDR1 SGHTA, CDR2 FQGNSA. The CDR3 sequence is 14 residues long. Trimming pared 5 bases from V and 4 bases from J, leaving 15 bases between. In DNA form, the CDR3 reads TGTGCCAGCAGCGCGTTCGGACTGGGGTACGAGCAGTACTTC. It encodes CASSAFGLGYEQYF. The variable domain in full, completed from reference TRBV7-2 and TRBJ2-7, reads GAGVSQSPSNKVTEKGKDVELRCDPISGHTALYWYRQSLGQGLEFLIYFQGNSAPDKSGLPSDRFSAERTGGSVSTLTIQRTQQEDSAVYLCASSAFGLGYEQYFGPGTRLTVT.

This sequence joins TRBV7-2 and TRBJ2-3; no clear D. The CDR3 consists of 14 residues. Looked up from germline, CDR1 is SGHTA and CDR2 is FQGNSA. V gave up 4 bases and J gave up 4 bases, with 12 bases separating them. The CDR3 here is CASSSRTPADTQYF. CDR3 nucleotides: TGTGCCAGCAGCTCGAGAACTCCTGCAGATACGCAGTATTTT.

The J gene is TRBJ2-7, the V gene TRBV4-3; TRBD2 aligns across 11 bases. From germline, CDR1 is LGHNA and CDR2 YSLEER. CDR3 length equals 18 residues. With 0 bases clipped from V and 7 bases from J, the junction kept 14 bases outside the gene matches. The CDR3 sequence is CASSQEDRALAGAGEQYF. In nucleotides, the CDR3 is TGCGCCAGCAGCCAAGAGGATAGAGCACTAGCGGGGGCAGGGGAGCAGTACTTC.